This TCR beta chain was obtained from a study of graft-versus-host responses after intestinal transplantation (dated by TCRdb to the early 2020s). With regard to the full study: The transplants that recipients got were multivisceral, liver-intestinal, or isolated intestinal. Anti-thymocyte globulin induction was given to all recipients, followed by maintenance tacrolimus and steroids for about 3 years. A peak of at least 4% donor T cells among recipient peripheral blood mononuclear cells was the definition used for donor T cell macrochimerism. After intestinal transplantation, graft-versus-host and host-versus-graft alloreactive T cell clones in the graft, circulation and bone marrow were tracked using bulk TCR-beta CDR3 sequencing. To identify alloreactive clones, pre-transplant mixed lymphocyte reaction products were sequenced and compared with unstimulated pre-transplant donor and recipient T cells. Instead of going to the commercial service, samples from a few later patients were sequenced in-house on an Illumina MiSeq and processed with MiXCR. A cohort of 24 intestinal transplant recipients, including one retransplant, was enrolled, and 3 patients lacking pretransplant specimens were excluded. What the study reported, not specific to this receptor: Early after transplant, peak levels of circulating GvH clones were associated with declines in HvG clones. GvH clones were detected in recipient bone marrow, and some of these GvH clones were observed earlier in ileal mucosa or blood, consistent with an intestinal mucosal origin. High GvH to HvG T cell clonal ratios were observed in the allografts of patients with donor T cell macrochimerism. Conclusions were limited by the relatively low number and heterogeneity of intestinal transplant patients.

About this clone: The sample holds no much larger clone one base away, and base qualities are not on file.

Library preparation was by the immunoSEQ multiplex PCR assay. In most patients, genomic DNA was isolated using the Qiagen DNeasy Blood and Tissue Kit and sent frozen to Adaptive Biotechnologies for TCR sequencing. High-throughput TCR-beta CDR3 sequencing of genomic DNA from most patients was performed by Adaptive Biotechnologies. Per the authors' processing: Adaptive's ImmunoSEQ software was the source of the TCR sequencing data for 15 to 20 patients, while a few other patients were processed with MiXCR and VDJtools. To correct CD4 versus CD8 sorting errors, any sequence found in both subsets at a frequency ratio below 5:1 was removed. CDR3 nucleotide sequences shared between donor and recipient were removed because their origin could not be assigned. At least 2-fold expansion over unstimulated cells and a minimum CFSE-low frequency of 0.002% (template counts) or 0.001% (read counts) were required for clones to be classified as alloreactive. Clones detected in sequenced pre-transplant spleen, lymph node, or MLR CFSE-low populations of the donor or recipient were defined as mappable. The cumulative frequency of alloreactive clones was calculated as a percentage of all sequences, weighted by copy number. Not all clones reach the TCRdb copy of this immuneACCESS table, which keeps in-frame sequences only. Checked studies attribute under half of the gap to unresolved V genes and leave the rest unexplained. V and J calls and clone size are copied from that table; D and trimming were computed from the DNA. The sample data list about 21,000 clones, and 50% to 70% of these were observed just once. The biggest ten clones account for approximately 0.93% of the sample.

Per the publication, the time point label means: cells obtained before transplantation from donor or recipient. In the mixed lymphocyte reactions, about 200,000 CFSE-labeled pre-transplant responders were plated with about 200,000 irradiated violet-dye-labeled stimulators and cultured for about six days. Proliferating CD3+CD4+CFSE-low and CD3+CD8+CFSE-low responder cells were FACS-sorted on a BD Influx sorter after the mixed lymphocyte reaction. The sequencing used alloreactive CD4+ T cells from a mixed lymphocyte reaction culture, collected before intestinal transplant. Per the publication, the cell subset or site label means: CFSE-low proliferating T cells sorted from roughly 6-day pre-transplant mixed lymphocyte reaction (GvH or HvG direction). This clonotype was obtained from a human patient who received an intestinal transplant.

The CDR3 region: CASSLGLGRDEKLFF. At the DNA level, the sequence is TGTGCCAGCAGCTTGGGGCTCGGGAGGGATGAAAAACTGTTTTTT. The chain was built from TRBV5-4 and TRBJ1-4; the D segment cannot be called with confidence. Looking up the germline V gene (reference sequence) yields CDR1 SGHNT and CDR2 YYREEE. The CDR3 goes from the cysteine to the phenylalanine over 15 residues. CDR3 DNA is the only sequence kept; it has 45 bases, read in frame from the first base. Trimming at the junction amounts to 0 bases on V and 6 bases on J, and the germline ends lie 12 bases apart.